Only a few counts were recorded for the clone carrying this T cell receptor (beta chain). Its antigen is still unknown. The data were taken from a study of beta chain features in type 1 diabetes. The study, taken as a whole, reports: A closer apparent resemblance between naive, central memory and Treg TCRB repertoires was seen in patients than in healthy donors. Researchers report that Type 1 diabetes patients had moderately but significantly shorter TCRB CDR3s across all four CD4+ subsets.

All of the isolated RNA was reverse transcribed, so expressed TCRB transcripts were sequenced. Produced via immunoSEQ multiplex PCR; TCRdb's table is partial and in-frame only. The sample includes 550,000 to 850,000 clones, over 10% seen only once; the top ten take roughly 0.022%. This CDR3 has 11 residues. Per germline, CDR1 MNHNS and CDR2 SASEGT. The V end was cut by 2 bases, the J end by 8 bases, with 6 bases between. The source is a man in his late teens or twenties with type 1 diabetes. Specimen: naive CD4+ T cells from blood. This chain connects TRBV6-1 to TRBJ1-2; D is uncertain. CDR3 nucleotide sequence: TGTGCCAGCAGTGAAATGCTCGGCTACACCTTC. Protein: CASSEMLGYTF.